These T cell receptor beta chains were read from a single sample in a study of blood T cell repertoires in COVID-19. Clones were sequenced by immunoSEQ multiplex PCR, and TCRdb holds only the in-frame ones, with some missing. Of 90,000 to 150,000 clones listed, over 75% are singletons. The sequencing input was peripheral blood. The receptors derive from a man at least 80 years old with acute or convalescent COVID-19. The CDR3 runs from the conserved cysteine through the conserved F or W. The D gene is left open where the match is weak. Expanded clones get a size class; other rows say once, few or many, or leave the size out.

j_call | d_call | clone_size | v_call | cdr3_nt | cdr3_aa
TRBJ2-2 | TRBD1 | once | TRBV4-1 | TGCGCCAGCAGCCAACGATTGGGGACAGCTTCGAACACCGGGGAGCTGTTTTTT | CASSQRLGTASNTGELFF
TRBJ1-2 | TRBD1 | . | TRBV24-1 | TGTGCCACCAGTGACTCAGGACAGGGGGCTGGTCTCGATGGCTACACCTTC | CATSDSGQGAGLDGYTF
TRBJ1-3 | . | . | TRBV9 | TGTGCCAGCAGCCGTACCCAGGGGTCCGGAAACACCATATATTTT | CASSRTQGSGNTIYF
TRBJ2-1 | . | . | TRBV5-1 | TGCGCCAGCAGCCTCCCTTCGGGAGCATTTAATGAGCAGTTCTTC | CASSLPSGAFNEQFF
TRBJ2-7 | TRBD1 | . | TRBV19 | TGTGCCAGTAGTAGAAAACCGGGACAGGGAGTCAACGAGCAGTACTTC | CASSRKPGQGVNEQYF
TRBJ1-1 | . | . | TRBV10-2 | TGCGCCAGCAGTGACGGAGTAGATTTCACTGAAGCTTTCTTT | CASSDGVDFTEAFF
TRBJ2-3 | TRBD2 | . | TRBV5-1 | TGCGCCAGCAGCTTTACTAGCGGGGGGGCAGATACGCAGTATTTT | CASSFTSGGADTQYF
TRBJ2-7 | . | . | TRBV11-2 | TGTGCCAGCAGCTTAAGCGGCAGCACCTACGAGCAGTACTTC | CASSLSGSTYEQYF
TRBJ1-2 | . | . | TRBV27 | TGTGCCAGCAAAATGGACAGTTCTAACTATGGCTACACCTTC | CASKMDSSNYGYTF
TRBJ2-7 | TRBD1 | . | TRBV18 | TGTGCCAGCTCACCCTATCGACAGGGGGCCAACGAGCAGTACTTC | CASSPYRQGANEQYF
TRBJ2-6 | . | . | TRBV9 | TGTGCCAGCAGCACAGGACAGTCTGGGGCCAACGTCCTGACTTTC | CASSTGQSGANVLTF
TRBJ1-6 | . | . | TRBV5-4 | TGTGCCAGTCAGGGAGGTAATTCACCCCTCCACTTT | CASQGGNSPLHF
TRBJ2-3 | TRBD2 | . | TRBV29-1 | TGCAGCGTTGAAGGCGAGCGGGGGCAGCGCACAGATACGCAGTATTTT | CSVEGERGQRTDTQYF
TRBJ1-3 | TRBD1 | . | TRBV6-1 | TGTGCCAGCAGTGACCGACAGGGATCCTCTGGAAACACCATATATTTT | CASSDRQGSSGNTIYF
TRBJ1-1 | . | few | TRBV9 | TGTGCCAGCAGCGTAGTTGGGACACCGAACACTGAAGCTTTCTTT | CASSVVGTPNTEAFF
TRBJ2-2 | . | . | TRBV6-2/TRBV6-3 | TGTGCCAGCAGTTACTCCGGGACACAGAACACCGGGGAGCTGTTTTTT | CASSYSGTQNTGELFF
TRBJ1-2 | . | . | TRBV3-1/TRBV3-2 | TGTGCCAGCAGCCAAGTAGTCGGAGGGACGCACACCTTC | CASSQVVGGTHTF
TRBJ2-3 | . | . | TRBV10-3 | TGTGCCATCAGTGAGCAAAACGTGCAGGGTGGTTGGACAGATACGCAGTATTTT | CAISEQNVQGGWTDTQYF
TRBJ2-3 | . | . | TRBV5-1 | TGCGCCAGCAGCTTGAGCGCTCAGGGAATGGTCGATACGCAGTATTTT | CASSLSAQGMVDTQYF
TRBJ1-2 | . | . | TRBV6-5 | TGTGCCAGCAGGGAGGGCACTTTTAACTATGGCTACACCTTC | CASREGTFNYGYTF
TRBJ2-7 | . | once | TRBV12-5 | TGTGCTAGTGGTTCATCCGGGACACTAGCCTACGAGCAGTACTTC | CASGSSGTLAYEQYF
TRBJ1-2 | . | . | TRBV10-3 | TGTGCCATCAGTGAGGAGGGAGTAGCTGGCTACACCTTC | CAISEEGVAGYTF
TRBJ1-1 | . | . | TRBV30 | TGTGCCTGGAGTGGTAGAGCTGAAGCTTTCTTT | CAWSGRAEAFF
TRBJ1-1 | . | few | TRBV18 | TGTGCCAGCTCACCGGCCAGGGACACTGAAGCTTTCTTT | CASSPARDTEAFF
TRBJ1-6 | . | . | TRBV5-6 | TGTGCCAGCAGCACACGAAGTAATTCACCCCTCCACTTT | CASSTRSNSPLHF
TRBJ1-3 | . | . | TRBV28 | TGTGCCAGCAGTTTGGAGACAGGTCCAGTTGATTTT | CASSLETGPVDF